This T cell receptor (beta chain) was obtained from a study of T cell responses to AZD1222 COVID-19 vaccine. Study context: The study pooled second doses at about 4 or about 12 weeks. Study-wide points: Females outnumbered males among donors, who were mostly white British; clonal diversity was possibly underestimated.

Details on this clone: The antigen remains unidentified.

V gave up 0 bases and J gave up 5 bases; unmatched junction bases: 5. CDR3 size: 14 residues. Per germline, CDR1 SGHRS and CDR2 YFSETQ. The protocol was immunoSEQ multiplex PCR, while the TCRdb copy is restricted to in-frame clones and leaves out a portion. The sample records roughly 81,000 clones, over 70% being singletons. V usage is TRBV5-1 and J usage is TRBJ2-7, with 7 positions matching TRBD1. This TCR came from an adult in good health. Material: peripheral blood, obtained on day 0 of AZD1222 vaccination. CDR3 region: CASSLGQGVNEQYF. Written as DNA, the CDR3 is TGCGCCAGCAGCTTGGGACAGGGCGTTAACGAGCAGTACTTC. Full variable domain (remainder filled in from reference TRBV5-1 and TRBJ2-7): KAGVTQTPRYLIKTRGQQVTLSCSPISGHRSVSWYQQTPGQGLQFLFEYFSETQRNKGNFPGRFSGRQFSNSRSEMNVSTLELGDSALYLCASSLGQGVNEQYFGPGTRLTVT.